A selection of T cell receptor beta chains follows, all from one sample in a study of technical replicates of blood from several donors. Method: immunoSEQ multiplex PCR; TCRdb's copy keeps in-frame clones and lacks some. The sample shows about 73,000 clones, about 92% of them seen only once. The sequencing sample was made of T cells isolated from PBMCs. The source is a human donor in good health. Both conserved end residues are part of each CDR3. D genes are given only for firm matches. The size of a clone is reported for some rows only, either as once, few or many, or as a class for expanded clones.

d_gene,abundance,j_gene,v_gene,len,CDR3aa,CDR3nt
TRBD1,few,TRBJ1-2,TRBV10-2,13,CASSEQGAYGYTF,TGCGCCAGCAGTGAGCAGGGGGCCTATGGCTACACCTTC
TRBD2,-,TRBJ2-7,TRBV6-6,16,CASSYSSSGNSYEQYF,TGTGCCAGCAGTTACTCGTCTAGCGGGAACTCCTACGAGCAGTACTTC
-,-,TRBJ1-1,TRBV6-1,16,CASSEVLVGANTEAFF,TGTGCCAGCAGTGAAGTGTTAGTAGGGGCGAACACTGAAGCTTTCTTT
-,once,TRBJ1-4,TRBV29-1,19,CSVGGGVPSLGGFNEKLFF,TGCAGCGTGGGGGGGGGCGTGCCCTCCCTTGGGGGCTTTAATGAAAAACTGTTTTTT
-,-,TRBJ2-1,TRBV5-1,15,CASSLAVGGSNEQFF,TGCGCCAGCAGCTTGGCCGTAGGGGGTAGTAATGAGCAGTTCTTC
-,-,TRBJ1-6,TRBV5-1,14,CASSLDTGNSPLHF,TGCGCCAGCAGCTTGGACACAGGGAATTCACCCCTCCACTTT
TRBD1,once,TRBJ2-2,TRBV4-1,16,CASSPGTGSNTGELFF,TGCGCCAGCAGCCCGGGGACAGGGTCCAACACCGGGGAGCTGTTTTTT
TRBD1,-,TRBJ2-7,TRBV27,15,CASSLSVRGSYEQYF,TGTGCCAGCAGTTTATCTGTCAGGGGGAGCTACGAGCAGTACTTC
TRBD2,once,TRBJ2-1,TRBV6-5,15,CASRKKTSGYHEQFF,TGTGCCAGCAGGAAAAAGACTAGCGGGTACCATGAGCAGTTCTTC
TRBD1,-,TRBJ1-2,TRBV19,13,CASSAEGAGGYTF,TGTGCCAGTAGTGCCGAGGGGGCGGGTGGCTACACCTTC
-,-,TRBJ1-1,TRBV28,16,CASSFGQGNMNTEAFF,TGTGCCAGCAGTTTCGGGCAGGGGAACATGAACACTGAAGCTTTCTTT
-,-,TRBJ2-5,TRBV7-8,16,CASSLRPGRGKETQYF,TGTGCCAGCAGCTTACGACCAGGGCGCGGGAAGGAGACCCAGTACTTC
-,-,TRBJ1-5,TRBV28,15,CASSLVTALYQPQHF,TGTGCCAGCAGTTTAGTGACAGCTCTCTATCAGCCCCAGCATTTT
TRBD2,-,TRBJ2-5,TRBV29-1,13,CSVTAGAGETQYF,TGCAGCGTTACTGCGGGAGCGGGAGAGACCCAGTACTTC
TRBD1,-,TRBJ2-5,TRBV7-2,13,CASRPGTVETQYF,TGTGCCAGCAGGCCAGGGACAGTGGAGACCCAGTACTTC
TRBD1,-,TRBJ1-2,TRBV6-5,15,CASSYGQASNYGYTF,TGTGCCAGCAGCTATGGACAGGCCTCTAACTATGGCTACACCTTC
-,-,TRBJ2-7,TRBV5-1,14,CASSLVAGLYEQYF,TGCGCCAGCAGCTTGGTTGCGGGGTTATACGAGCAGTACTTC
TRBD1,once,TRBJ2-2,TRBV19,15,CASRNWDRNTGELFF,TGTGCCAGTAGGAACTGGGACAGAAACACCGGGGAGCTGTTTTTT
TRBD1,-,TRBJ2-7,TRBV6-5,16,CASSYSRQGGRHEQYF,TGTGCCAGCAGTTACTCGAGACAGGGTGGTCGCCACGAGCAGTACTTC
TRBD1,-,TRBJ2-7,TRBV30,14,CAWRVGDRAYEQYF,TGTGCCTGGAGGGTAGGGGACAGGGCCTACGAGCAGTACTTC
TRBD1,-,TRBJ2-7,TRBV30,16,CAWSRVRGPTSYEQYF,TGTGCCTGGAGTCGAGTCAGGGGGCCAACCTCCTACGAGCAGTACTTC
TRBD1,-,TRBJ2-4,TRBV11-3,14,CASSPWTGGNIQYF,TGTGCCAGCAGCCCGTGGACAGGGGGGAACATTCAGTACTTC
-,once,TRBJ2-5,TRBV5-4,14,CASSLTTLGETQYF,TGTGCCAGCAGCTTGACTACCCTGGGAGAGACCCAGTACTTC
-,-,TRBJ2-1,TRBV6-5,14,CASKSFLSDNEQFF,TGTGCCAGCAAGTCGTTCCTAAGTGACAATGAGCAGTTCTTC
-,once,TRBJ2-7,TRBV6-1,14,CASSGVSGAYEQYF,TGTGCCAGCAGTGGGGTCTCAGGGGCCTACGAGCAGTACTTC
-,-,TRBJ2-7,TRBV29-1,14,CSVETGESTYEQYF,TGCAGCGTTGAAACGGGGGAGAGCACCTACGAGCAGTACTTC
TRBD2,once,TRBJ2-1,TRBV7-9,15,CASQTSGRPYNEQFF,TGTGCCAGCCAGACTAGCGGGAGGCCTTACAATGAGCAGTTCTTC
-,-,TRBJ2-7,TRBV18,16,CASSPGRTEFPYEQYF,TGTGCCAGCTCTCCCGGAAGAACAGAGTTTCCCTACGAGCAGTACTTC
-,once,TRBJ1-5,TRBV29-1,13,CSALLEESQPQHF,TGCAGCGCCTTACTTGAGGAGTCGCAGCCCCAGCATTTT
TRBD2,-,TRBJ2-7,TRBV2,19,CALKALGLAVERGSYEQYF,TGTGCCCTCAAAGCTTTAGGACTAGCGGTAGAGAGGGGCTCCTACGAGCAGTACTTC
-,-,TRBJ2-3,TRBV6-5,14,CASSPWGGTDTQYF,TGTGCCAGCAGCCCTTGGGGGGGCACAGATACGCAGTATTTT
-,-,TRBJ2-7,TRBV5-1,12,CASWEAPWEQYF,TGCGCCAGCTGGGAGGCCCCCTGGGAGCAGTACTTC
TRBD1,-,TRBJ2-7,TRBV5-6,17,CASSVTPAGQGDYEQYF,TGTGCCAGCAGCGTCACCCCCGCGGGACAGGGGGACTACGAGCAGTACTTC
-,-,TRBJ1-4,TRBV2,12,CASTDRLEKLFF,TGTGCCAGCACTGACAGGTTGGAAAAACTGTTTTTT
TRBD1,-,TRBJ1-4,TRBV7-9,15,CASSYLQGAGEKLFF,TGTGCCAGCAGCTACCTACAGGGGGCAGGTGAAAAACTGTTTTTT
TRBD2,-,TRBJ2-7,TRBV27,15,CASSLGPGGSYEQYF,TGTGCCAGCAGTTTAGGTCCGGGGGGCTCCTACGAGCAGTACTTC
-,-,TRBJ2-7,TRBV6-6,11,CASSWSYEQYF,TGTGCCAGCAGTTGGAGTTACGAGCAGTACTTC
-,once,TRBJ2-1,TRBV29-1,17,CSVGRNSPAGLSNEQFF,TGCAGCGTTGGCCGTAACTCCCCCGCGGGACTGTCCAATGAGCAGTTCTTC
TRBD1,once,TRBJ1-4,TRBV29-1,16,CSAGPRQGATNEKLFF,TGCAGCGCTGGGCCGAGACAGGGGGCAACTAATGAAAAACTGTTTTTT
TRBD2,-,TRBJ2-5,TRBV7-6,17,CASSLVVSGGAGETQYF,TGTGCCAGCAGCTTAGTTGTTAGCGGGGGGGCCGGAGAGACCCAGTACTTC
-,-,TRBJ2-7,TRBV27,13,CASREKPPYEQYF,TGTGCCAGCAGAGAGAAACCCCCGTACGAGCAGTACTTC
-,-,TRBJ2-7,TRBV5-4,15,CASSLDPEQDYEQYF,TGTGCCAGCAGCTTGGACCCTGAGCAGGACTACGAGCAGTACTTC
-,-,TRBJ1-5,TRBV4-1,14,CASSQIDSYQPQHF,TGCGCCAGCAGCCAAATAGACAGTTATCAGCCCCAGCATTTT
-,-,TRBJ2-2,TRBV30,12,CAWQLNTGELFF,TGTGCCTGGCAATTGAACACCGGGGAGCTGTTTTTT
TRBD2,-,TRBJ2-2,TRBV4-1,18,CASSLSPSGGTNTGELFF,TGCGCCAGCAGCCTATCCCCTAGCGGGGGGACGAACACCGGGGAGCTGTTTTTT
-,-,TRBJ2-7,TRBV10-2,19,CASSESLPFSRDLSYEQYF,TGCGCCAGCAGTGAGTCCCTACCCTTTTCCCGGGACTTATCCTACGAGCAGTACTTC
TRBD1,-,TRBJ1-2,TRBV9,13,CASSGWTGRGYTF,TGTGCCAGCAGCGGATGGACAGGGCGGGGCTACACCTTC
TRBD1,-,TRBJ2-3,TRBV25-1,16,CASSEKAQGAQDTQYF,TGTGCCAGCAGTGAAAAGGCACAGGGGGCCCAAGATACGCAGTATTTT
TRBD2,-,TRBJ2-7,TRBV11-2,15,CASSLSVAGTYEQYF,TGTGCCAGCAGCTTATCGGTAGCGGGCACCTACGAGCAGTACTTC
-,-,TRBJ2-1,TRBV7-3,16,CASSILPSTGPHEQFF,TGTGCCAGCAGCATCCTCCCTTCCACAGGGCCCCATGAGCAGTTCTTC
-,-,TRBJ2-5,TRBV14,12,CASGGTAGTQYF,TGTGCCAGCGGGGGGACAGCCGGGACCCAGTACTTC
TRBD1,-,TRBJ2-4,TRBV30,13,CAWTGQGSNIQYF,TGTGCCTGGACGGGACAGGGATCGAACATTCAGTACTTC
TRBD1,-,TRBJ1-1,TRBV7-9,12,CARGTDSPEAFF,TGTGCCAGAGGGACAGACTCCCCTGAAGCTTTCTTT
-,-,TRBJ2-7,TRBV27,15,CASSLSGGAVSEQYF,TGTGCCAGCAGTTTATCTGGAGGGGCGGTTAGCGAGCAGTACTTC
-,-,TRBJ1-2,TRBV6-5,13,CASSYGTYYGYTF,TGTGCCAGCAGTTACGGGACATACTATGGCTACACCTTC